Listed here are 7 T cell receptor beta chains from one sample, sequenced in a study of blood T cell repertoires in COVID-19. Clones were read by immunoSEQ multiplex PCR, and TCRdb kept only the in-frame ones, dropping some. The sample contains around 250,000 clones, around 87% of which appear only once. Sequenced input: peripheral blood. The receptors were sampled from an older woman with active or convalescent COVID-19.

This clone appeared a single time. The CDR3 DNA is TGTGCCAGCAGTTACAGGGGGAAGGGCTACGAGCAGTACTTC. This encodes CASSYRGKGYEQYF. The V and J genes are TRBV6-2 or TRBV6-3 and TRBJ2-7; TRBD1 might be the D (6 bases). Looked up from germline, CDR1 is MNHEY and CDR2 is SVGEGT. V was clipped by 2 bases and J by 3 bases, with 11 bases between them. The CDR3 spans 14 residues.

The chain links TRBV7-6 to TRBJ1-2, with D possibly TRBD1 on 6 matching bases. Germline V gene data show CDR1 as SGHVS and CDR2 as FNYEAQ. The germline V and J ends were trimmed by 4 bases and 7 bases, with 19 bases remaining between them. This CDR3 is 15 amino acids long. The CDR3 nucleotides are TGTGCCAGCAGCTCCCAAGGGGGACCAATAATTGGCTACACCTTC. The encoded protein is CASSSQGGPIIGYTF.

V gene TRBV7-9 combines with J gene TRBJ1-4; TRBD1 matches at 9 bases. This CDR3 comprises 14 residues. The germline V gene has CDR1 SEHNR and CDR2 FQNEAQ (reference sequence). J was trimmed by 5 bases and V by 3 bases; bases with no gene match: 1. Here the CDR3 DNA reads TGTGCCAGCAGCTTGACAGGGGGAAATGAAAAACTGTTTTTT. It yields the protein CASSLTGGNEKLFF. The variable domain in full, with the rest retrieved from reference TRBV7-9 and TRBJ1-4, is DTGVSQNPRHKITKRGQNVTFRCDPISEHNRLYWYRQTLGQGPEFLTYFQNEAQLEKSRLLSDRFSAERPKGSFSTLEIQRTEQGDSAMYLCASSLTGGNEKLFFGSGTQLSVL.

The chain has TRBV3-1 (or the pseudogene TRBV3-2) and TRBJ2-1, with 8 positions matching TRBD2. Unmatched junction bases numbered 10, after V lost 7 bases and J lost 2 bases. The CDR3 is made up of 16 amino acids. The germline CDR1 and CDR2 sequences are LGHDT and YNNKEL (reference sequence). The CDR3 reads CASTPLLAVPYNEQFF. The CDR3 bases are TGTGCCAGCACCCCTTTACTAGCGGTGCCCTACAATGAGCAGTTCTTC.

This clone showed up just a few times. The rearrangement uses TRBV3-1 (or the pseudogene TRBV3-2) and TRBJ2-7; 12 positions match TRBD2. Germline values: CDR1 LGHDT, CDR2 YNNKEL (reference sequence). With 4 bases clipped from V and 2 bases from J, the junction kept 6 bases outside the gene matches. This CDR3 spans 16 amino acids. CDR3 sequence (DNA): TGTGCCAGCAGCCGGACTAGCGGGGTGATCGCCTACGAGCAGTACTTC. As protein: CASSRTSGVIAYEQYF.

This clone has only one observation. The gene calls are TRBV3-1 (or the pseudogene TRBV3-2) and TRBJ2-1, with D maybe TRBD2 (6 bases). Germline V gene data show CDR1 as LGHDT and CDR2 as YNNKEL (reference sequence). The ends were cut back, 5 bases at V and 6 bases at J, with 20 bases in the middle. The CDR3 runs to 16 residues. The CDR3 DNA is TGTGCCAGCAGCTTTTGGACGGGGCGGGGCGTCAATGAGCAGTTCTTC. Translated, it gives CASSFWTGRGVNEQFF.

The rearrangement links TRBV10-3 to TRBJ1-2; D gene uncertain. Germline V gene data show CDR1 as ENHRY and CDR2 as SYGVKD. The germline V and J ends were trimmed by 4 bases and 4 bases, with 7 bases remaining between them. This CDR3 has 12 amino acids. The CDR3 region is CAISGGPYGYTF. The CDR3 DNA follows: TGTGCCATCAGTGGCGGGCCCTATGGCTACACCTTC.